This T cell receptor (beta chain) was documented in a study of blood T cells in healthy people across ages. Every sample had a minimum of 6.5 million PBMCs isolated. Ten or more counts support this clonotype. Its antigen is still unknown. Next came a second PCR, run for 7 to 11 cycles, which used a sample-barcoded 5' primer along with a J-beta primer mix. Each of the samples gave a minimum of 2.5 million paired-end reads that contained CDR3. TCRdb independently ran MiXCR on the 5' RACE reads; one entry per CDR3 protein. The sample records 600,000 or so distinct CDR3 sequences, about 28% being singletons. J lost 4 bases, V lost 4 bases, and 7 bases had no gene match. Germline values: CDR1 SGDLS, CDR2 YYNGEE. There are 14 residues in the CDR3. Study-wide findings and caveats: Greater diversity and more naive CD4+ cells were seen in long-lived donors than in aged donors.

The sample comprised blood. J is TRBJ2-5 and V is TRBV9, with 7 bases fitting TRBD2. The sequence was obtained from a woman over 75 in good health. The CDR3 DNA reads TGTGCCAGCAGCTCCGGACTAGTCGGAGAGACCCAGTACTTC. Protein product: CASSSGLVGETQYF. Full variable domain (missing parts from reference TRBV9 and TRBJ2-5): DSGVTQTPKHLITATGQRVTLRCSPRSGDLSVYWYQQSLDQGLQFLIQYYNGEERAKGNILERFSAQQFPDLHSELNLSSLELGDSALYFCASSSGLVGETQYFGPGTRLLVL.